The rows below give T cell receptor beta chains drawn from one sample of a study of T-cell memory formation after mild COVID-19. TCRdb re-derived calls from the 5' RACE reads in MiXCR, one entry per CDR3 protein. Of around 370,000 distinct CDR3 sequences in the sample, 21% were seen once. What was sequenced was PBMCs or a T cell subset sorted from them (not recorded which). All receptors come from an adult woman who had mild COVID-19 (a few samples of this study predate the infection). Cell type and time point are not known. Each CDR3 is given with its conserved first and last residue. Each record gives: D gene, clone size, V gene, J gene, CDR3 protein, CDR3 DNA. A D gene is named only where the DNA matches it firmly. Only some rows state a clone size, as once, few, many or a class for expanded clones.

D gene: .
clone size: .
V gene: TRBV29-1
J gene: TRBJ1-2
CDR3 protein: CSVEDLEQFGYGYTF
CDR3 DNA: TGCAGCGTTGAAGATCTCGAACAGTTTGGGTATGGCTACACCTTC

D gene: .
clone size: .
V gene: TRBV12-3/TRBV12-4
J gene: TRBJ2-5
CDR3 protein: CASNRGRRETQYF
CDR3 DNA: TGTGCCAGCAATAGGGGTCGCCGAGAGACCCAGTACTTC

D gene: TRBD1
clone size: many
V gene: TRBV12-3/TRBV12-4
J gene: TRBJ2-7
CDR3 protein: CASSLGTVYEQYF
CDR3 DNA: TGTGCCAGCAGTCTGGGGACAGTTTACGAGCAGTACTTC

D gene: .
clone size: many
V gene: TRBV7-9
J gene: TRBJ2-3
CDR3 protein: CASSYVSSTDTQYF
CDR3 DNA: TGTGCCAGCAGCTATGTCTCTAGCACAGATACGCAGTATTTT

D gene: .
clone size: .
V gene: TRBV11-2
J gene: TRBJ2-5
CDR3 protein: CASSLARTQYF
CDR3 DNA: TGTGCCAGCAGCTTAGCTAGAACCCAGTACTTC

D gene: .
clone size: .
V gene: TRBV4-1
J gene: TRBJ2-7
CDR3 protein: CASSREMTQTYEQYF
CDR3 DNA: TGCGCCAGCAGCCGGGAGATGACTCAGACCTACGAGCAGTACTTC

D gene: TRBD2
clone size: .
V gene: TRBV29-1
J gene: TRBJ2-7
CDR3 protein: CSVSGLAGVAEQYF
CDR3 DNA: TGCAGCGTTAGTGGACTAGCGGGAGTGGCCGAGCAGTACTTC

D gene: .
clone size: .
V gene: TRBV7-3
J gene: TRBJ2-1
CDR3 protein: CASSTGPNNEQFF
CDR3 DNA: TGTGCCAGCAGCACCGGGCCGAACAATGAGCAGTTCTTC

D gene: TRBD1
clone size: .
V gene: TRBV29-1
J gene: TRBJ2-3
CDR3 protein: CSVSDRGGTDTQYF
CDR3 DNA: TGCAGCGTTTCGGACAGGGGTGGGACAGATACGCAGTATTTT

D gene: .
clone size: .
V gene: TRBV18
J gene: TRBJ2-7
CDR3 protein: CASSPKRTGILYEQYF
CDR3 DNA: TGTGCCAGCTCACCAAAGCGCACAGGTATCCTCTACGAGCAGTACTTC

D gene: TRBD1
clone size: .
V gene: TRBV29-1
J gene: TRBJ1-4
CDR3 protein: CSVGPDRAEKLFF
CDR3 DNA: TGCAGCGTTGGACCGGACAGGGCTGAAAAACTGTTTTTT

D gene: TRBD1
clone size: few
V gene: TRBV10-3
J gene: TRBJ2-3
CDR3 protein: CAISGTDVFSTDTQYF
CDR3 DNA: TGTGCCATCAGCGGGACAGACGTTTTTAGCACAGATACGCAGTATTTT

D gene: TRBD1
clone size: .
V gene: TRBV11-2
J gene: TRBJ2-6
CDR3 protein: CASSWTGDPLAGANVLTF
CDR3 DNA: TGTGCCAGCAGCTGGACAGGGGACCCCTTGGCTGGGGCCAACGTCCTGACTTTC

D gene: .
clone size: .
V gene: TRBV6-2/TRBV6-3
J gene: TRBJ2-7
CDR3 protein: CASSSGVGEQYF
CDR3 DNA: TGTGCCAGCAGCTCGGGAGTAGGGGAGCAGTACTTC

D gene: TRBD1
clone size: .
V gene: TRBV20-1
J gene: TRBJ2-3
CDR3 protein: CSAKIQGTSTDTQYF
CDR3 DNA: TGCAGTGCCAAGATACAGGGGACAAGCACAGATACGCAGTATTTT

D gene: .
clone size: few
V gene: TRBV20-1
J gene: TRBJ2-3
CDR3 protein: CSASLLSGRGRTDTQYF
CDR3 DNA: TGCAGTGCTAGTTTACTCTCTGGGCGGGGGCGCACAGATACGCAGTATTTT

D gene: .
clone size: many
V gene: TRBV7-7
J gene: TRBJ2-2
CDR3 protein: CASSRLTMDSTGELFF
CDR3 DNA: TGTGCCAGCAGCCGTTTGACGATGGACAGCACCGGGGAGCTGTTTTTT

D gene: .
clone size: .
V gene: TRBV5-5
J gene: TRBJ1-1
CDR3 protein: CASSLAGRGPRNTEAFF
CDR3 DNA: TGTGCCAGCAGCTTGGCCGGTCGGGGGCCAAGGAACACTGAAGCTTTCTTT

D gene: .
clone size: many
V gene: TRBV29-1
J gene: TRBJ2-7
CDR3 protein: CSGGYGLLEQYF
CDR3 DNA: TGCAGCGGGGGCTATGGCCTCTTGGAGCAGTACTTC

D gene: TRBD1
clone size: .
V gene: TRBV20-1
J gene: TRBJ2-3
CDR3 protein: CSALDRGPTDTQYF
CDR3 DNA: TGCAGTGCCCTTGACAGGGGGCCCACAGATACGCAGTATTTT

D gene: .
clone size: few
V gene: TRBV29-1
J gene: TRBJ2-3
CDR3 protein: CSVLGGVADTQYF
CDR3 DNA: TGCAGCGTCCTAGGGGGAGTTGCAGATACGCAGTATTTT

D gene: TRBD1
clone size: many
V gene: TRBV24-1
J gene: TRBJ2-2
CDR3 protein: CATSDSPWGTGRSGELFF
CDR3 DNA: TGTGCCACCAGTGATTCACCGTGGGGGACAGGTCGGTCCGGGGAGCTGTTTTTT

D gene: TRBD2
clone size: .
V gene: TRBV20-1
J gene: TRBJ2-7
CDR3 protein: CSARGTSGGYEQYF
CDR3 DNA: TGCAGTGCTAGAGGGACTAGCGGGGGATACGAGCAGTACTTC

D gene: TRBD1
clone size: few
V gene: TRBV7-9
J gene: TRBJ1-1
CDR3 protein: CASRVETGGTEAFF
CDR3 DNA: TGTGCCAGCAGGGTTGAAACAGGGGGAACTGAAGCTTTCTTT

D gene: TRBD2
clone size: .
V gene: TRBV5-6
J gene: TRBJ2-5
CDR3 protein: CASSLDAGGPKETQYF
CDR3 DNA: TGTGCCAGCAGCTTGGATGCGGGAGGGCCAAAAGAGACCCAGTACTTC

D gene: TRBD2
clone size: .
V gene: TRBV10-3
J gene: TRBJ2-7
CDR3 protein: CAISEGPTSGRNEQYF
CDR3 DNA: TGTGCCATCAGTGAGGGCCCGACTAGCGGGAGGAACGAGCAGTACTTC

D gene: .
clone size: few
V gene: TRBV7-9
J gene: TRBJ1-4
CDR3 protein: CASSSGGGLHKELFF
CDR3 DNA: TGTGCCAGCAGCTCCGGTGGTGGGCTTCATAAGGAACTGTTTTTT

D gene: .
clone size: few
V gene: TRBV18
J gene: TRBJ2-1
CDR3 protein: CASSPWADNEQFF
CDR3 DNA: TGTGCCAGCTCACCATGGGCAGACAATGAGCAGTTCTTC

D gene: TRBD2
clone size: few
V gene: TRBV5-1
J gene: TRBJ2-2
CDR3 protein: CASSLPAGYDTGELFF
CDR3 DNA: TGCGCCAGCAGCCTCCCAGCGGGATATGACACCGGGGAGCTGTTTTTT

D gene: .
clone size: few
V gene: TRBV18
J gene: TRBJ2-3
CDR3 protein: CASSPSRDGTDTQYF
CDR3 DNA: TGTGCCAGCTCACCAAGCAGGGACGGCACAGATACGCAGTATTTT

D gene: .
clone size: .
V gene: TRBV3-1
J gene: TRBJ1-5
CDR3 protein: CASSQLRAGRKNSNQPQHF
CDR3 DNA: TGTGCCAGCAGCCAACTAAGGGCGGGACGAAAAAATAGCAATCAGCCCCAGCATTTT

D gene: .
clone size: .
V gene: TRBV20-1
J gene: TRBJ1-3
CDR3 protein: CSAQDRSSGNTIYF
CDR3 DNA: TGCAGTGCACAGGACAGATCGTCTGGAAACACCATATATTTT

D gene: TRBD1
clone size: .
V gene: TRBV29-1
J gene: TRBJ1-2
CDR3 protein: CSVEGAPGGYGYTF
CDR3 DNA: TGCAGCGTTGAAGGCGCGCCAGGGGGTTATGGCTACACCTTC

D gene: .
clone size: few
V gene: TRBV4-1
J gene: TRBJ2-5
CDR3 protein: CASSQSVPGVQETQYF
CDR3 DNA: TGCGCCAGCAGCCAAAGCGTACCGGGGGTCCAAGAGACCCAGTACTTC

D gene: TRBD2
clone size: .
V gene: TRBV6-5
J gene: TRBJ2-7
CDR3 protein: CASKITGLAGLYEQYF
CDR3 DNA: TGTGCCAGCAAAATAACAGGACTAGCGGGACTTTACGAGCAGTACTTC

D gene: .
clone size: .
V gene: TRBV24-1
J gene: TRBJ2-2
CDR3 protein: CATSDFSRNTGELFF
CDR3 DNA: TGTGCCACCAGTGATTTCAGCAGGAACACCGGGGAGCTGTTTTTT

D gene: TRBD1
clone size: many
V gene: TRBV20-1
J gene: TRBJ1-2
CDR3 protein: CSAARDRGLGGYTF
CDR3 DNA: TGCAGTGCTGCCCGGGACAGGGGACTAGGAGGCTACACCTTC

D gene: .
clone size: many
V gene: TRBV5-5
J gene: TRBJ1-1
CDR3 protein: CASSRTTGSEAFF
CDR3 DNA: TGTGCCAGCAGCCGTACGACCGGGAGTGAAGCTTTCTTT

D gene: TRBD2
clone size: few
V gene: TRBV29-1
J gene: TRBJ2-3
CDR3 protein: CSVRLAGDTQYF
CDR3 DNA: TGCAGCGTTCGACTAGCGGGAGACACGCAGTATTTT

D gene: .
clone size: few
V gene: TRBV29-1
J gene: TRBJ2-3
CDR3 protein: CSVAHTDTQYF
CDR3 DNA: TGCAGCGTTGCCCACACAGATACGCAGTATTTT

D gene: TRBD1
clone size: many
V gene: TRBV6-6
J gene: TRBJ2-5
CDR3 protein: CASNLRDRGRQTQYF
CDR3 DNA: TGTGCCAGCAACCTCCGGGACAGGGGGCGACAGACCCAGTACTTC

D gene: .
clone size: .
V gene: TRBV10-3
J gene: TRBJ1-1
CDR3 protein: CAIWGSQNTEAFF
CDR3 DNA: TGTGCCATCTGGGGCAGCCAGAACACTGAAGCTTTCTTT

D gene: TRBD1
clone size: few
V gene: TRBV5-5
J gene: TRBJ2-4
CDR3 protein: CASSTGQGVGDIQYF
CDR3 DNA: TGTGCCAGCAGCACGGGACAGGGGGTTGGGGACATTCAGTACTTC

D gene: .
clone size: .
V gene: TRBV4-1
J gene: TRBJ2-7
CDR3 protein: CASSQEPQATYEQYF
CDR3 DNA: TGCGCCAGCAGCCAAGAACCGCAGGCAACCTACGAGCAGTACTTC

D gene: .
clone size: .
V gene: TRBV12-3/TRBV12-4
J gene: TRBJ1-6
CDR3 protein: CASSLKGTQSPLHF
CDR3 DNA: TGTGCCAGCAGTTTAAAGGGTACCCAATCACCCCTCCACTTT

D gene: .
clone size: few
V gene: TRBV14
J gene: TRBJ2-3
CDR3 protein: CASSQGRGFPDTQYF
CDR3 DNA: TGTGCCAGCAGCCAAGGTCGGGGTTTCCCAGATACGCAGTATTTT

D gene: TRBD1
clone size: few
V gene: TRBV19
J gene: TRBJ1-3
CDR3 protein: CASSTPGTANSGNTIYF
CDR3 DNA: TGTGCCAGTAGCACACCGGGGACAGCTAACTCTGGAAACACCATATATTTT

D gene: TRBD2
clone size: .
V gene: TRBV20-1
J gene: TRBJ2-1
CDR3 protein: CSARDSSGTYSEQFF
CDR3 DNA: TGCAGTGCTAGAGATTCTAGCGGGACCTATAGTGAGCAGTTCTTC

D gene: .
clone size: .
V gene: TRBV7-2
J gene: TRBJ1-2
CDR3 protein: CASRFRDTWLYGYTF
CDR3 DNA: TGTGCCAGCAGATTCCGGGACACTTGGCTCTATGGCTACACCTTC